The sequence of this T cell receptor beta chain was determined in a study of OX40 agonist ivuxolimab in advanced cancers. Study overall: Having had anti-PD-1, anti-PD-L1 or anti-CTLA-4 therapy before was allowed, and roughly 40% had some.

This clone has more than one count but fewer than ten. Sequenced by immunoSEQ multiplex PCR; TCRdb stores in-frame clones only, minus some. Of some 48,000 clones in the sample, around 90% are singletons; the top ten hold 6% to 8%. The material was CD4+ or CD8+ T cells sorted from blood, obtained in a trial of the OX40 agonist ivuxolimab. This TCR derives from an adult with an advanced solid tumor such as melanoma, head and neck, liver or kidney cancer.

The chain's CDR3 is CASSQGLEQETQYF. The DNA for the CDR3 is TGTGCCAGCAGCCAAGGACTGGAACAAGAGACCCAGTACTTC. The chain couples TRBV4-2 to TRBJ2-5; no firm D call. CDR1 and CDR2 from the germline V gene are LGHNA and YNFKEQ. This CDR3 has 14 amino acids. V gave up 1 base and J gave up 2 bases, with 8 bases separating them.